This TCR beta chain was captured by sequencing in a study of identical twins. MiXCR, run by TCRdb on the 5' RACE reads, gives a single entry per CDR3 protein. The sample lists fewer than 900,000 distinct CDR3 sequences, about 20% occurring once. Germline CDR1 SNHLY, CDR2 FYNNEI. Trimming at V came to 11 bases and at J to 4 bases, leaving 24 bases not matched to a gene. The CDR3 consists of 18 residues. This sample was also put to use in a study of T cells expressing NK-cell markers. This second study says: Six or seven donors carried dominant NKG2C+ clonotypes that made up roughly 1.0-8% of their CD8+ T cells.

V is TRBV2 and J is TRBJ2-3; TRBD2 agrees at 7 bases. Material for sequencing was PBMCs. The TCR originated in a woman under 30 in good health. CDR3 nucleotides: TGTGCCTTCAGTTCCGGGACTATCGTTCGTTTTGGTTCAGATACGCAGTATTTT. This encodes CAFSSGTIVRFGSDTQYF.